This passage covers 3 T cell receptor beta chains from one sample sequenced in a study of monozygotic twins with inflammatory bowel disease. TCRdb reprocessed the 5' RACE reads, with one entry per CDR3 protein and no DNA. Its table lists some 400,000 distinct CDR3 sequences. Input material: blood. Source of these receptors: a human donor with ulcerative colitis or Crohn's disease, or a healthy co-twin of an affected twin (not recorded which).

The genes are TRBV7-8 and TRBJ2-3. Germline CDR1 is SGHVS and CDR2 is FQNEAQ. This CDR3 has 13 amino acids. CDR3 protein: CAGESGLRDTQYF.

The genes are TRBV12-3 or TRBV12-4 and TRBJ1-1. The CDR3 totals 14 residues. CDR3 sequence: CASSIQPPGPEAFF.

The gene calls are TRBV5-1 and TRBJ1-1; TCRdb lists TRBD1, though no DNA is available to test this call. Per germline, CDR1 SGHRS and CDR2 YFSETQ. CDR3 length equals 14 residues. CDR3 sequence reads: CASSLSGSPTEAFF.